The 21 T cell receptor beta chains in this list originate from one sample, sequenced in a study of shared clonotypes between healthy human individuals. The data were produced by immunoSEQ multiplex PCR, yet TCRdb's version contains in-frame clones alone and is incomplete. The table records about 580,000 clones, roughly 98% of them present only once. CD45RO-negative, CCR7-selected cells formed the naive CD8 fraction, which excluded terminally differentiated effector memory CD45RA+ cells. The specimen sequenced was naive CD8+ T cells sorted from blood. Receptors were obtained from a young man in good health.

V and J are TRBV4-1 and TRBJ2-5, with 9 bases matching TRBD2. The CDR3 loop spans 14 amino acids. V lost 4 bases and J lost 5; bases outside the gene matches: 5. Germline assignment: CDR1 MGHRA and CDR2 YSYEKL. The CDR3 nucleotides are TGCGCCAGCAGCCCTCTAGCGGGAAGCGAGACCCAGTACTTC. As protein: CASSPLAGSETQYF.

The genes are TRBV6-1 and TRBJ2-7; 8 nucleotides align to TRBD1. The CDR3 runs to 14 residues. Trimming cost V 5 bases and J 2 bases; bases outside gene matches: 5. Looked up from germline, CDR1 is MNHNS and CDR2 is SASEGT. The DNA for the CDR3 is TGTGCCAGCAGTTTTGGGACAGGAGCCTACGAGCAGTACTTC. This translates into CASSFGTGAYEQYF.

The CDR3 nucleotides are TGTGCCAGTAGTAAGGCGGTAACCTACAATGAGCAGTTCTTC. Encoded protein: CASSKAVTYNEQFF. The rearrangement joins TRBV19 to TRBJ2-1; no firm D call. CDR3 length: 14 amino acids. In germline, CDR1 is LNHDA, CDR2 SQIVND (reference sequence). Trimming took 4 bases from V and 2 from J, leaving 9 bases between them.

This CDR3 is CAASPGEEGYEQYF. CDR3 nucleotide sequence: TGTGCCGCCTCTCCGGGGGAGGAAGGCTACGAGCAGTACTTC. The V and J genes are TRBV6-5 and TRBJ2-7, with a possible D match to TRBD2 (6 bases). CDR1 and CDR2 from the germline V gene are MNHEY and SVGAGI. This CDR3 has 14 amino acids. The V end lost 11 bases, the J end lost 3 bases, and 20 bases lay between the germline ends.

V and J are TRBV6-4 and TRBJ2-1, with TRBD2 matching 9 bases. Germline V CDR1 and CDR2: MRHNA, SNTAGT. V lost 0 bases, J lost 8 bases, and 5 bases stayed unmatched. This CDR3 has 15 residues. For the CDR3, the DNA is TGTGCCAGCAGTGACTCTAGCGGGAGTTGGCATGAGCAGTTCTTC. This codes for CASSDSSGSWHEQFF.

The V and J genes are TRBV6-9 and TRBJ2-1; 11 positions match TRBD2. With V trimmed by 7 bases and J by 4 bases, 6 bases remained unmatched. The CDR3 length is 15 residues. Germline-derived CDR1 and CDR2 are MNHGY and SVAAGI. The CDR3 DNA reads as TGTGCCAGCATCAGTACTAGCGGGAGATACAATGAGCAGTTCTTC. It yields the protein CASISTSGRYNEQFF.

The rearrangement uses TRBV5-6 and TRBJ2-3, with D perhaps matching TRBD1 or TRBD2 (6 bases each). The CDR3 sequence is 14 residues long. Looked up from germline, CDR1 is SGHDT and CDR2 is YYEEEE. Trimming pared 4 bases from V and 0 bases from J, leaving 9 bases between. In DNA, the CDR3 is TGTGCCAGCAGCCCGGGGGCTAGCACAGATACGCAGTATTTT. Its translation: CASSPGASTDTQYF.

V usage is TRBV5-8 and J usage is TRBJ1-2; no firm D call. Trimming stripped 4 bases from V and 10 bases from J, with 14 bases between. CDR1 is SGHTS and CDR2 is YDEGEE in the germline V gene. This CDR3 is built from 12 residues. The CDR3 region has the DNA TGTGCCAGCAGCCTACCCTCCGGGTACTACACCTTC. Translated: CASSLPSGYYTF. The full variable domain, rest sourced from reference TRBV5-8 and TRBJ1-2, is EAGVTQSPTHLIKTRGQQATLRCSPISGHTSVYWYQQALGLGLQFLLWYDEGEERNRGNFPPRFSGRQFPNYSSELNVNALELEDSALYLCASSLPSGYYTFGSGTRLTVV.

The CDR3 is CASSSGQGTDTQYF. In DNA form, the CDR3 reads TGTGCCAGCAGCTCCGGACAGGGAACAGATACGCAGTATTTT. This sequence joins TRBV5-5 and TRBJ2-3, with 8 bases aligning to TRBD1. V was clipped by 3 bases and J by 3 bases; unmatched bases: 3. Germline-derived CDR1 and CDR2 are SGHKS and YYEKEE (reference sequence). CDR3 length equals 14 residues.

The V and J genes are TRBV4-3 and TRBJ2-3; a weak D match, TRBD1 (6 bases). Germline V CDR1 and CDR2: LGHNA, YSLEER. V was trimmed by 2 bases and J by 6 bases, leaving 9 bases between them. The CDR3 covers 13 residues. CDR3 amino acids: CASSQYRADTQYF. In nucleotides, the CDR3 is TGCGCCAGCAGCCAATACAGGGCTGATACGCAGTATTTT.

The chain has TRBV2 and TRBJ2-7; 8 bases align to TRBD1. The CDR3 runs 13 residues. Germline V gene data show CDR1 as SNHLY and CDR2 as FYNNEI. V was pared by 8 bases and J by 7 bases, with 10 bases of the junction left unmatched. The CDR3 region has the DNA TGTGCCAGCGTCCCCAGGGGGCCGGGGGAGCAGTACTTC. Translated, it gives CASVPRGPGEQYF.

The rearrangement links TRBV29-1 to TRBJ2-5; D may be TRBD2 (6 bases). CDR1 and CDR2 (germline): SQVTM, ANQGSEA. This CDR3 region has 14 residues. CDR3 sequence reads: CIVVERDSQETQYF. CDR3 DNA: TGCATCGTGGTAGAACGGGACTCCCAAGAGACCCAGTACTTC.

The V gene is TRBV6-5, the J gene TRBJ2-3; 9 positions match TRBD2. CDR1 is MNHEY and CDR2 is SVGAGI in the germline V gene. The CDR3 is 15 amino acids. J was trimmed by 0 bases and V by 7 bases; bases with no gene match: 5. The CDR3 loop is CASNLAGTSTDTQYF. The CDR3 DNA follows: TGTGCCAGCAATCTAGCGGGAACCAGCACAGATACGCAGTATTTT.

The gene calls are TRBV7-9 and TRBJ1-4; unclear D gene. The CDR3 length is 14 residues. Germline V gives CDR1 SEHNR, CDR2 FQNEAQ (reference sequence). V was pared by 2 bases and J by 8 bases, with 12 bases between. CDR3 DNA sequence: TGTGCCAGCAGCTTAACCGGCCCCCACGAAAAACTGTTTTTT. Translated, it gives CASSLTGPHEKLFF.

The CDR3 DNA follows: TGTGCCAGCAGCTTTTCAGGAAACGGGGAGCTGTTTTTT. Translated, it gives CASSFSGNGELFF. The chain employs TRBV11-1 and TRBJ2-2, with D hard to call. CDR3 length equals 13 residues. V lost 3 bases to trimming and J lost 7 bases, with 9 bases between them. CDR1 SGHAT and CDR2 FQDESV come from the germline V gene (reference sequence).

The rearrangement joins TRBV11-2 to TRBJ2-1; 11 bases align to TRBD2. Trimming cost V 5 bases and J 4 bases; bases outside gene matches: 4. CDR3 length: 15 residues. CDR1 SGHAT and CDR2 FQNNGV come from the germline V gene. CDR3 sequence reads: CASSKGLADYNEQFF. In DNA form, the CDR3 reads TGTGCCAGCAGCAAGGGACTAGCGGATTACAATGAGCAGTTCTTC.

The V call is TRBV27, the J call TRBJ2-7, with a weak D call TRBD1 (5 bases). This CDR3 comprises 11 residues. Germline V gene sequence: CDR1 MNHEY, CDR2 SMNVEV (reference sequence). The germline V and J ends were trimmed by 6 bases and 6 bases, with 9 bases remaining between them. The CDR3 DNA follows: TGTGCCAGCAGATCAGGGATCGAGCAGTACTTC. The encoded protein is CASRSGIEQYF.

The CDR3, as DNA: TGTGCCAGCAGCGCGACTAGCGGGAACCCCTACAATGAGCAGTTCTTC. It yields the protein CASSATSGNPYNEQFF. The rearrangement links TRBV7-2 to TRBJ2-1; TRBD2 aligns across 11 bases. V was clipped by 5 bases and J by 2 bases; unmatched bases: 5. The CDR3 totals 16 residues. Per germline, CDR1 SGHTA and CDR2 FQGNSA.

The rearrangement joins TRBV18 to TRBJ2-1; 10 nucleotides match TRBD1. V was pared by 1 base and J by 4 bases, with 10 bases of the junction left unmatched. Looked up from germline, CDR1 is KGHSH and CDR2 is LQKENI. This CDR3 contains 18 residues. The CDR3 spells CASSPLVSLGQGYNEQFF. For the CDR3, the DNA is TGTGCCAGCTCACCACTCGTTTCATTGGGACAGGGGTACAATGAGCAGTTCTTC.

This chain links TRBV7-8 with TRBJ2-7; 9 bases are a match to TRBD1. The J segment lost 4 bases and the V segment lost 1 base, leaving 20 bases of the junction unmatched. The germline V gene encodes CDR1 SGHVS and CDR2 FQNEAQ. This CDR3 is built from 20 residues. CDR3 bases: TGTGCCAGCAGCTTAGGATTATGGGGACAGGGTCAATTCCACCTTTACGAGCAGTACTTC. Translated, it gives CASSLGLWGQGQFHLYEQYF.

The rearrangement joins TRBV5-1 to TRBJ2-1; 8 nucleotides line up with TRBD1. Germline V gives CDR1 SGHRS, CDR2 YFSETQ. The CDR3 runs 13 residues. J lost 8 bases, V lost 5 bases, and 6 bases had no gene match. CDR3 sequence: CASRERQGYEQFF. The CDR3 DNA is TGCGCCAGCAGGGAGCGACAGGGGTATGAGCAGTTCTTC. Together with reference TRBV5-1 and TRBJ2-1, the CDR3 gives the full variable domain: KAGVTQTPRYLIKTRGQQVTLSCSPISGHRSVSWYQQTPGQGLQFLFEYFSETQRNKGNFPGRFSGRQFSNSRSEMNVSTLELGDSALYLCASRERQGYEQFFGPGTRLTVL.